Shown below are 23 T cell receptor beta chains from a single sample sequenced in a study of T cells in Graves' hyperthyroidism and ophthalmopathy. The CDR3 regions of TCR beta were amplified from RNA transcripts. Researchers ran a first-round RT-PCR on the TCR CDR3 using the HTBI primer set. MiXCR, run by TCRdb on the multiplex PCR reads, gives a single entry per CDR3 protein. The sample shows around 690,000 distinct CDR3 sequences, 15% to 20% of them seen only once. Sequencing was performed on blood. The receptors were sampled from a middle-aged man with Graves' hyperthyroidism.

This clonotype has ten or more counts. The V and J genes are TRBV5-1 and TRBJ1-5; maybe TRBD1 (6 bases). Trimming stripped 1 base from V and 4 bases from J, with 12 bases between. The CDR3 consists of 15 residues. Germline V CDR1 and CDR2: SGHRS, YFSETQ. CDR3 DNA sequence: TGCGCCAGCAGCTTGTATTCAGGGGATAATCAGCCCCAGCATTTT. Protein: CASSLYSGDNQPQHF.

The chain couples TRBV2 to TRBJ2-3; 9 bases align to TRBD2. There are 16 residues in the CDR3. Trimming cost V 6 bases and J 2 bases; bases outside gene matches: 9. The V gene's germline CDR1 is SNHLY and CDR2 FYNNEI. This CDR3 reads CASRLPGGGDTDTQYF. CDR3 sequence (DNA): TGTGCCAGCAGACTACCAGGCGGGGGGGACACAGATACGCAGTATTTT.

This clonotype was counted a few times. The J gene is TRBJ2-1, the V gene TRBV18, with 7 positions matching TRBD2. After removal of 5 bases from V and 2 bases from J, the junction contained 6 bases not matched to a gene. There are 15 residues in the CDR3. Germline V gene sequence: CDR1 KGHSH, CDR2 LQKENI. Here the CDR3 reads CASSSSSGAYNEQFF. The CDR3 DNA reads TGTGCCAGCTCATCTTCGAGCGGGGCCTACAATGAGCAGTTCTTC.

This clonotype was recorded at least ten times. The J gene is TRBJ2-6, the V gene TRBV5-1; TRBD2 matches 15 bases. The germline CDR1 and CDR2 sequences are SGHRS and YFSETQ. The CDR3 spans 16 residues. The J segment lost 11 bases and the V segment lost 2 bases, leaving 5 bases of the junction unmatched. DNA of the CDR3: TGCGCCAGCAGCTTTAGGGGACTAGCGGGAGGTCACGTCCTGACTTTC. It is translated as CASSFRGLAGGHVLTF.

This clonotype has at least ten counts. The chain links TRBV24-1 to TRBJ2-1; a possible D gene is TRBD1 (6 bases). V was trimmed by 0 bases and J by 5 bases, leaving 13 bases between them. The CDR3 is 16 amino acids. Germline CDR1 and CDR2: KGHDR and SFDVKD. The CDR3 nucleotides are TGTGCCACCAGTGATTTGCCACAGGGTAGCGACAATGAGCAGTTCTTC. Translating gives CATSDLPQGSDNEQFF.

This chain links TRBV19 with TRBJ1-1; D not resolved. Germline V lookup: CDR1 LNHDA, CDR2 SQIVND (reference sequence). The CDR3 consists of 13 residues. V was cut by 7 bases and J by 0 bases, with 9 bases left in between. The CDR3 nucleotides are TGTGCCAGTAATGACGGCATGAACACTGAAGCTTTCTTT. It encodes CASNDGMNTEAFF. The entire variable domain, with the rest obtained from reference TRBV19 and TRBJ1-1, is as follows: DGGITQSPKYLFRKEGQNVTLSCEQNLNHDAMYWYRQDPGQGLRLIYYSQIVNDFQKGDIAEGYSVSREKKESFPLTVTSAQKNPTAFYLCASNDGMNTEAFFGQGTRLTVV.

This chain connects TRBV20-1 to TRBJ1-2; maybe TRBD1 (5 bases). CDR1 is DFQATT and CDR2 is SNEGSKA in the germline V gene (reference sequence). Trimming took off 0 bases at V and 8 bases at J, with 13 bases between the two ends. The CDR3 is 13 residues long. CDR3 in amino acids: CSARDRVRRGYTF. Written as DNA, the CDR3 is TGCAGTGCTAGAGACAGGGTACGACGGGGCTACACCTTC.

This clonotype was seen at least ten times. The chain joins TRBV6-1 to TRBJ2-7, with D maybe TRBD2 (6 bases). The CDR3 loop spans 13 amino acids. The V gene lost 2 bases and the J gene lost 9 bases, with 14 bases spanning the gap. The germline CDR1 and CDR2 sequences are MNHNS and SASEGT. The CDR3 sequence: CASSEIADEWQYF. In DNA, the CDR3 is TGTGCCAGCAGTGAAATAGCGGATGAATGGCAGTACTTC.

There are many counts of this clonotype. This chain connects TRBV13 to TRBJ2-7; 9 bases align to TRBD1. The CDR3 sequence is 14 residues long. V dropped 5 bases and J dropped 6; count of bases not matched to a gene: 8. The germline gives CDR1 PRHDT, CDR2 FYEKMQ (reference sequence). In DNA form, the CDR3 reads TGTGCCAGCAGCGTCCCGGGACAGGGACCCGAGCAGTACTTC. Translating it yields CASSVPGQGPEQYF.

This clonotype was recorded once. This chain links TRBV5-1 with TRBJ2-4, with 8 nucleotides matching TRBD1. Germline-derived CDR1 and CDR2 are SGHRS and YFSETQ. The CDR3 runs to 14 residues. With V trimmed by 4 bases and J by 5 bases, 5 bases remained unmatched. CDR3 sequence: CASSLGQVENIQYF. CDR3 nucleotide sequence: TGCGCCAGCAGCCTGGGACAGGTAGAAAACATTCAGTACTTC.

This clonotype was counted only a few times. The J gene is TRBJ2-4, the V gene TRBV6-5; possible D gene TRBD2, 5 bases. Trimming removed 2 bases at V and 8 bases at J, with 13 bases between. The CDR3 covers 14 residues. Germline V gene sequence: CDR1 MNHEY, CDR2 SVGAGI. CDR3 sequence: CASSYRREADIQYF. The CDR3 DNA is TGTGCCAGCAGTTACCGCCGGGAAGCGGACATTCAGTACTTC.

This CDR3 is CAISESLPKRQGDRVEKLFF. As DNA, the CDR3 is TGTGCCATCAGTGAGTCCCTACCAAAACGACAGGGGGATAGGGTTGAAAAACTGTTTTTT. The chain recombines TRBV10-3 with TRBJ1-4, with 9 bases that match TRBD1. Germline lookup yields CDR1 ENHRY and CDR2 SYGVKD. J lost 7 bases, V lost 0 bases, and 18 bases had no gene match. The CDR3 loop spans 20 amino acids.

This clonotype was detected many times. The chain combines TRBV20-1 with TRBJ2-7, with 11 bases identical to TRBD2. The CDR3 length is 16 residues. Germline CDR1 and CDR2: DFQATT and SNEGSKA (reference sequence). With V trimmed by 3 bases and J by 2 bases, 9 bases remained unmatched. The CDR3: CSASHSPGLAAYEQYF. The CDR3 DNA reads as TGCAGTGCTAGCCATTCACCGGGACTAGCGGCCTACGAGCAGTACTTC.

The CDR3 DNA reads as TGCAGTGCTGCCCCGGCGGGGGGCTCCTATAATTCACCCCTCCACTTT. Translating gives CSAAPAGGSYNSPLHF. The rearrangement links TRBV20-1 to TRBJ1-6, with D possibly TRBD1 on 5 matching bases. The germline gives CDR1 DFQATT, CDR2 SNEGSKA (reference sequence). The V end was cut by 5 bases, the J end by 0 bases, with 14 bases between. CDR3 length: 16 amino acids.

This chain links TRBV9 with TRBJ2-1; 8 bases fit TRBD2. The CDR3 totals 15 residues. V lost 4 bases to trimming and J lost 6 bases; unmatched junction nucleotides: 9. Germline values: CDR1 SGDLS, CDR2 YYNGEE. The CDR3 reads CASSKAGAVGNEQFF. CDR3 in DNA: TGTGCCAGCAGCAAAGCGGGGGCAGTGGGCAATGAGCAGTTCTTC.

This clonotype appeared many times. The J gene is TRBJ1-2, the V gene TRBV12-3 or TRBV12-4; D ambiguous. This CDR3 comprises 15 residues. Trimming shortened V by 5 bases and J by 4 bases, and 17 bases separated the two germline ends. The CDR3 here is CASSRLAEVSYGYTF. The DNA for the CDR3 is TGTGCCAGCAGTCGCCTCGCCGAGGTTAGCTATGGCTACACCTTC.

In this sample, this clonotype turned up a few times. The CDR3 loop is CASSFDEFAGELFF. The CDR3 nucleotides are TGTGCCAGCAGTTTTGACGAATTCGCCGGGGAGCTGTTTTTT. The gene calls are TRBV12-3 or TRBV12-4 and TRBJ2-2; D gene unclear. Between the trimmed V and J ends, which lost 3 bases and 6 bases, there was a span of 11 bases. The CDR3 loop spans 14 amino acids.

This clonotype was recorded many times. The V call is TRBV27, the J call TRBJ1-2; D is perhaps TRBD1 (5 bases). V lost 0 bases, J lost 7 bases, and 15 bases lay in between. Per the germline V gene, CDR1 is MNHEY and CDR2 is SMNVEV (reference sequence). This CDR3 is built from 15 residues. The CDR3 sequence is CASSLSAGSAFGYTF. The DNA of the CDR3 is TGTGCCAGCAGTTTATCCGCAGGGTCTGCATTTGGCTACACCTTC.

This clonotype was counted at least ten times. The V and J genes are TRBV27 and TRBJ2-5, with no clear D. The CDR3 contains 13 residues. The V and J ends lost 2 bases and 4 bases respectively, with 8 bases between them. CDR1 is MNHEY, CDR2 SMNVEV, per germline (reference sequence). The CDR3 DNA sequence: TGTGCCAGCAGTTTAATTAGTTCAGAGACCCAGTACTTC. It codes for CASSLISSETQYF.

This clonotype was recorded at least ten times. The genes are TRBV7-6 and TRBJ2-2, with 11 positions matching TRBD2. The CDR3 spans 19 residues. CDR1 and CDR2 from the germline V gene are SGHVS and FNYEAQ. With V trimmed by 1 base and J by 0 bases, 7 bases remained unmatched. CDR3 coding DNA: TGTGCCAGCAGCTTAGTGTTAGCGGGAGGGCCAACGAACACCGGGGAGCTGTTTTTT. As protein: CASSLVLAGGPTNTGELFF.

The rearrangement uses TRBV5-4 and TRBJ2-2, with D possibly being TRBD1 (6 bases). Germline CDR1 is SGHNT and CDR2 is YYREEE (reference sequence). V was clipped by 4 bases and J by 0 bases, with 13 bases between them. The CDR3 covers 16 residues. CDR3 residues: CASSPADRTNTGELFF. The CDR3 DNA sequence: TGTGCCAGCAGCCCAGCCGACAGGACGAACACCGGGGAGCTGTTTTTT.

This clonotype was seen at least ten times. J is TRBJ1-1 and V is TRBV28; D is perhaps TRBD1 (5 bases). Per germline, CDR1 MDHEN and CDR2 SYDVKM. The CDR3 sequence is 13 residues long. V lost 8 bases and J lost 1, with 11 bases in between. The CDR3 DNA follows: TGTGCCAGCTACGACAGAAGGAACACTGAAGCTTTCTTT. Its translation: CASYDRRNTEAFF.

This clonotype has ten or more counts. The V and J genes are TRBV2 and TRBJ2-7; no definite D call. The CDR3 runs 11 residues. V was shortened by 8 bases and J by 6 bases, with 11 bases between the two germline ends. CDR1 is SNHLY and CDR2 is FYNNEI in the germline V gene. This chain's CDR3 is CASQERGEQYF. CDR3 DNA: TGTGCCAGCCAAGAGCGCGGCGAGCAGTACTTC.